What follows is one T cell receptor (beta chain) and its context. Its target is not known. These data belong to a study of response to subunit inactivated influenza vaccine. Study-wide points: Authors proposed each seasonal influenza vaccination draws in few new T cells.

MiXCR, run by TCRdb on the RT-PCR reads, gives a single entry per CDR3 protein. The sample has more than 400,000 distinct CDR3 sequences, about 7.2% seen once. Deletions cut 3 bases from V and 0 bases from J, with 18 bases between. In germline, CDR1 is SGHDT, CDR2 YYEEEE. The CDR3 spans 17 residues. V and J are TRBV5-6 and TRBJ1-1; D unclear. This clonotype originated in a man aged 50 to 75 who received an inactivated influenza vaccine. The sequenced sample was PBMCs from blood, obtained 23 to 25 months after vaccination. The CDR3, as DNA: TGTGCCAGCAGCTCCCTCGCACAGATACCCATGAACACTGAAGCTTTCTTT. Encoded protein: CASSSLAQIPMNTEAFF.